Below are 6 T cell receptor beta chains sequenced from a single sample in a study of primary melanoma T cells and metastatic recurrence. Clones were read by immunoSEQ multiplex PCR, and TCRdb kept only the in-frame ones, dropping some. The sample records 90 to 100 clones, 80% to 95% being singletons. The specimen sequenced was melanoma tumor tissue. The receptors here all came from a human donor with melanoma.

This chain joins TRBV11-3 and TRBJ2-6, with 14 bases lining up with TRBD2. CDR3 size: 19 residues. Germline values: CDR1 SGHNT, CDR2 YENEEA. Trimming cost V 4 bases and J 0 bases; bases outside gene matches: 5. The CDR3 here is CASSSRLAGGSSGANVLTF. CDR3 nucleotides: TGTGCCAGCAGCTCACGACTAGCGGGGGGGTCCTCTGGGGCCAACGTCCTGACTTTC. Complete variable domain (other parts from reference TRBV11-3 and TRBJ2-6): EAGVVQSPRYKIIEKKQPVAFWCNPISGHNTLYWYLQNLGQGPELLIRYENEEAVDDSQLPKDRFSAERLKGVDSTLKIQPAELGDSAVYLCASSSRLAGGSSGANVLTFGAGSRLTVL.

The chain uses TRBV28 and TRBJ1-4; D gene unclear. CDR1 is MDHEN and CDR2 is SYDVKM in the germline V gene. This CDR3 comprises 16 residues. The V end lost 2 bases, the J end lost 3 bases, and 13 bases lay between the germline ends. CDR3 nucleotides: TGTGCCAGCAGTTTAGTGGTTTCGTTTGCTAATGAAAAACTGTTTTTT. Amino acid sequence: CASSLVVSFANEKLFF.

The chain joins TRBV19 to TRBJ2-7; D is perhaps TRBD1 or TRBD2 (5 bases each). CDR1 LNHDA and CDR2 SQIVND come from the germline V gene (reference sequence). The CDR3 has 12 amino acids. The V end lost 5 bases, the J end lost 3 bases, and 8 bases lay between the germline ends. CDR3 protein: CASSGTLYEQYF. CDR3 DNA: TGTGCCAGTAGTGGGACCCTCTACGAGCAGTACTTC.

The chain carries TRBV19 and TRBJ2-6; no reliable D call. Between the trimmed V and J ends, which lost 3 bases and 5 bases, there was a span of 20 bases. In germline, CDR1 is LNHDA, CDR2 SQIVND (reference sequence). The CDR3 has 18 residues. The CDR3 DNA is TGTGCCAGTAGTATTTTCTCGACAAATCACAGTCGGGCCAACGTCCTGACTTTC. Translating it yields CASSIFSTNHSRANVLTF.

This clone was found once. For the CDR3, the DNA is TGTGCCAGCTCACCAGGAGGTACAGGGGGCTACGAGCAGTACTTC. This gives the protein CASSPGGTGGYEQYF. This sequence joins TRBV18 and TRBJ2-7; 8 bases map to TRBD1. CDR3 size: 15 residues. CDR1 KGHSH and CDR2 LQKENI come from the germline V gene. V trimming: 2 bases; J trimming: 3 bases; junction bases outside the gene matches: 6. The full variable domain, rest sourced from reference TRBV18 and TRBJ2-7, is NAGVMQNPRHLVRRRGQEARLRCSPMKGHSHVYWYRQLPEEGLKFMVYLQKENIIDESGMPKERFSAEFPKEGPSILRIQQVVRGDSAAYFCASSPGGTGGYEQYFGPGTRLTVT.

This clone occurred a few times. The V gene is TRBV18, the J gene TRBJ2-2; weak D call: TRBD1 (6 bases). CDR1 and CDR2 from the germline V gene are KGHSH and LQKENI. Trimming pared 2 bases from V and 1 base from J, leaving 8 bases between. CDR3 length equals 15 residues. Here the CDR3 reads CASSPVGQNTGELFF. The CDR3, as DNA: TGTGCCAGCTCACCAGTGGGACAGAACACCGGGGAGCTGTTTTTT.